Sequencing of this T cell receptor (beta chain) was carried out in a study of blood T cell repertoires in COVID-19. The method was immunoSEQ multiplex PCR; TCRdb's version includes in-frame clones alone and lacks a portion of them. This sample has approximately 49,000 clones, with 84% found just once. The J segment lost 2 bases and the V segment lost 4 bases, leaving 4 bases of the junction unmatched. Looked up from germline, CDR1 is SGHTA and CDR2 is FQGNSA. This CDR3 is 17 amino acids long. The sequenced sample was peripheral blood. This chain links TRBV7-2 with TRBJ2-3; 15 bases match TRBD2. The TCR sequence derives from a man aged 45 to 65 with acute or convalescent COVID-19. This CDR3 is CASSWTSGGAHTDTQYF. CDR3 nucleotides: TGTGCCAGCAGCTGGACTAGCGGGGGGGCCCACACAGATACGCAGTATTTT. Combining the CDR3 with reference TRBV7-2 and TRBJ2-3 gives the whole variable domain GAGVSQSPSNKVTEKGKDVELRCDPISGHTALYWYRQSLGQGLEFLIYFQGNSAPDKSGLPSDRFSAERTGGSVSTLTIQRTQQEDSAVYLCASSWTSGGAHTDTQYFGPGTRLTVL.